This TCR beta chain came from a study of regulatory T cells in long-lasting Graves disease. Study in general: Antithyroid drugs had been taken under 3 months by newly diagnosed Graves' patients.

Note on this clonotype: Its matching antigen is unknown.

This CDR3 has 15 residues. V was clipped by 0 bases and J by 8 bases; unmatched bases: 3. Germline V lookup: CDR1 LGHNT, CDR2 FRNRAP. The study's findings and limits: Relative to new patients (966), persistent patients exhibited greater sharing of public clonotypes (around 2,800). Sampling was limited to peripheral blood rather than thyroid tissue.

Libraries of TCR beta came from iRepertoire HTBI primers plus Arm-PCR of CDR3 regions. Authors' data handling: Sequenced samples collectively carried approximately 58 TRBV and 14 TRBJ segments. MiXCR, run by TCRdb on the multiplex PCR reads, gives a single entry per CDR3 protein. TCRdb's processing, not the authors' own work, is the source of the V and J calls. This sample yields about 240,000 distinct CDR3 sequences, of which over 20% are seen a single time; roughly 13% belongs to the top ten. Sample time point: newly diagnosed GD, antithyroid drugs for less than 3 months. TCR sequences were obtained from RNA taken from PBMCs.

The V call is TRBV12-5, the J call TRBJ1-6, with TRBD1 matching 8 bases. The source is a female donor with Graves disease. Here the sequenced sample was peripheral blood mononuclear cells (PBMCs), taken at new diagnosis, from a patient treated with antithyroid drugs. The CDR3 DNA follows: TGTGCTAGTGGTTTGGTACAGGGGGTCGATTCACCCCTCCACTTT. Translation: CASGLVQGVDSPLHF.